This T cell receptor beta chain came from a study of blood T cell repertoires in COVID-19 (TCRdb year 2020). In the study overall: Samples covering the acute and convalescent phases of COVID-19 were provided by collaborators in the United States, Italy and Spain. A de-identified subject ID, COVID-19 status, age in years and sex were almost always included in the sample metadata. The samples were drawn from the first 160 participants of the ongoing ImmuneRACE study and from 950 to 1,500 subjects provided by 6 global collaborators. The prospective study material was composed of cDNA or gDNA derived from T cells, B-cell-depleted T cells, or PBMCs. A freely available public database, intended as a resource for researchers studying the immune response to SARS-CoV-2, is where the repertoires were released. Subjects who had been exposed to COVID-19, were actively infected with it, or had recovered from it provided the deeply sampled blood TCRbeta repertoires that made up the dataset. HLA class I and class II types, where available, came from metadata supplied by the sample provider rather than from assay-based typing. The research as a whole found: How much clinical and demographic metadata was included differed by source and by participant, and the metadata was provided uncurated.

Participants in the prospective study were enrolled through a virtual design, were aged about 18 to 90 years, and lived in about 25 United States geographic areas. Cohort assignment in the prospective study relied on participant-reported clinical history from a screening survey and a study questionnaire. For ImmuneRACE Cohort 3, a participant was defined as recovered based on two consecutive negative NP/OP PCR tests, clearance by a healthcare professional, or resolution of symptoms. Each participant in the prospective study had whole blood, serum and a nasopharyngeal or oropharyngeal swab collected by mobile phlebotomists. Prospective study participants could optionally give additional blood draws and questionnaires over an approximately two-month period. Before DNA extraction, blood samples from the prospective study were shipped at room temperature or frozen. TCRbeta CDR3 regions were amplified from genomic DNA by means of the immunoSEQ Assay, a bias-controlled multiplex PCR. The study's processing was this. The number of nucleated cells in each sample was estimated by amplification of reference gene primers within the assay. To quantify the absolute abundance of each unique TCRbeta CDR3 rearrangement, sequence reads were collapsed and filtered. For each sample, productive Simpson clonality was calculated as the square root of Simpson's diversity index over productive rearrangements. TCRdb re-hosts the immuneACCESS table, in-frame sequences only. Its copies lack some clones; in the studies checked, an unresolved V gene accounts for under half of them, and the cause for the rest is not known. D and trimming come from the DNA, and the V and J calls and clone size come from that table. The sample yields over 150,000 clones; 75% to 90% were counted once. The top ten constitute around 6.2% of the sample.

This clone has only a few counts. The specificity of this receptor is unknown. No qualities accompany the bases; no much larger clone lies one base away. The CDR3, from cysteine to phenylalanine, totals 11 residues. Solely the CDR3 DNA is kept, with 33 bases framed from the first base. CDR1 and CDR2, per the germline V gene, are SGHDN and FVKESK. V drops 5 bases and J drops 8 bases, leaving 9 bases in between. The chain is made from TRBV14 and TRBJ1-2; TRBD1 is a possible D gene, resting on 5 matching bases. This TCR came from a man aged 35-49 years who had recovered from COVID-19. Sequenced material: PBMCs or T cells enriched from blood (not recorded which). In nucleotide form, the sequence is TGTGCCAGCAGCAGGGGTTTGGGCTACACCTTC. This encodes CASSRGLGYTF.